This is a list of T cell receptor beta chains from one sample in a study of T cells in localized non-small cell lung cancer. Assay used: immunoSEQ multiplex PCR; TCRdb lists only in-frame clones, some missing. The repertoire has 26,000 or so clones, roughly nine tenths of them found once; the top ten carry around 15%. The sample here was peripheral blood, taken before any cancer treatment. The receptors stem from a female donor older than 55 with stage II squamous cell lung carcinoma. The CDR3 runs from the conserved cysteine through the conserved F or W. A D gene is named only where the DNA matches it firmly. Rows may omit the clone size; those that give it use once, few, many or a size class.

D gene	V gene	clone size	J gene	CDR3 protein	CDR3 DNA
-	TRBV25-1	-	TRBJ1-1	CASSEFDGMNTEAFF	TGTGCCAGCAGTGAGTTCGACGGGATGAACACTGAAGCTTTCTTT
-	TRBV5-1	-	TRBJ1-4	CASSLDGNEKLFF	TGCGCCAGCAGCTTGGACGGGAATGAAAAACTGTTTTTT
TRBD2	TRBV4-2	-	TRBJ2-1	CASSQDGAGGVNEQFF	TGTGCCAGCAGCCAAGACGGAGCGGGAGGGGTGAATGAGCAGTTCTTC
-	TRBV7-2	-	TRBJ1-1	CASSSVSMNTEAFF	TGTGCCAGCAGCTCCGTGTCAATGAACACTGAAGCTTTCTTT
TRBD1	TRBV28	-	TRBJ1-6	CASSTGQGYNSPLHF	TGTGCCAGCAGTACGGGACAGGGGTATAATTCACCCCTCCACTTT
TRBD1	TRBV28	-	TRBJ2-7	CASSLPLGQVSHEQYF	TGTGCCAGCAGTCTCCCCCTCGGACAGGTAAGCCACGAGCAGTACTTC
TRBD1	TRBV7-2	-	TRBJ1-1	CASSLSTGANTEAFF	TGTGCCAGCAGCTTAAGTACAGGGGCTAACACTGAAGCTTTCTTT
TRBD2	TRBV18	-	TRBJ2-3	CASSPTSGTSTDTQYF	TGTGCCAGCTCACCAACTAGCGGGACTAGCACAGATACGCAGTATTTT
-	TRBV5-1	-	TRBJ2-1	CASSFGVSDYFYNEQFF	TGCGCCAGCAGCTTTGGGGTCTCGGATTACTTCTACAATGAGCAGTTCTTC
-	TRBV6-5	medium-sized	TRBJ1-2	CASSRLGGDYGYTF	TGTGCCAGCAGTCGCTTGGGAGGGGACTATGGCTACACCTTC
-	TRBV6-5	once	TRBJ1-3	CASSYGGSSSGNTIYF	TGTGCCAGCAGTTACGGTGGCAGTTCCTCTGGAAACACCATATATTTT
-	TRBV19	once	TRBJ1-2	CASTTGGGVGTYGYTF	TGTGCCAGTACCACCGGCGGAGGGGTGGGGACCTATGGCTACACCTTC
-	TRBV5-8	-	TRBJ1-5	CASSLGVGGEQPQHF	TGTGCCAGCAGCTTGGGTGTTGGCGGGGAACAGCCCCAGCATTTT
-	TRBV6-6	-	TRBJ2-4	CASSPTRGAQNIQYF	TGTGCCAGCAGCCCGACACGGGGGGCGCAGAACATTCAGTACTTC
-	TRBV27	-	TRBJ1-2	CASSFTGGARNGYTF	TGTGCCAGCAGTTTCACGGGGGGGGCTAGGAATGGCTACACCTTC
-	TRBV6-5	-	TRBJ2-7	CASSYGGRDYEQYF	TGTGCCAGCAGTTACGGAGGACGAGACTACGAGCAGTACTTC
-	TRBV7-6	-	TRBJ2-1	CASSLGLPTYNEQFF	TGTGCCAGCAGCTTAGGACTACCGACCTACAATGAGCAGTTCTTC
-	TRBV28	-	TRBJ1-5	CASSLNTDPQHF	TGTGCCAGCAGCCTTAACACGGATCCCCAGCATTTT
-	TRBV28	-	TRBJ1-5	CASSLVSEHQPQHF	TGTGCCAGCAGTTTGGTCTCCGAGCATCAGCCCCAGCATTTT
-	TRBV7-9	-	TRBJ2-1	CASSRRGANAGFNEQFF	TGTGCCAGCAGCCGGAGGGGGGCCAACGCGGGTTTCAATGAGCAGTTCTTC
TRBD1	TRBV28	-	TRBJ1-5	CASILAGQGAGGNQPQHF	TGTGCCAGCATCCTTGCTGGACAGGGGGCGGGAGGCAATCAGCCCCAGCATTTT
-	TRBV5-1	-	TRBJ2-3	CASSQLGTASTDTQYF	TGCGCCAGCAGCCAACTAGGAACAGCTAGCACAGATACGCAGTATTTT
-	TRBV7-2	-	TRBJ2-5	CASSVTGTGKTQYF	TGTGCCAGCAGCGTGACCGGGACGGGAAAGACCCAGTACTTC
-	TRBV27	-	TRBJ1-5	CASSLGASSQPQHF	TGTGCCAGCAGTTTAGGGGCCAGCTCGCAGCCCCAGCATTTT
TRBD1	TRBV5-1	-	TRBJ1-5	CASSRDSGNQPQHF	TGCGCCAGCAGTCGGGACAGTGGCAATCAGCCCCAGCATTTT
-	TRBV5-4	-	TRBJ1-1	CASSPGGSGGPNTEAFF	TGTGCCAGCAGCCCCGGTGGTAGTGGGGGGCCTAACACTGAAGCTTTCTTT
TRBD1	TRBV5-1	-	TRBJ2-7	CASRAGQGSSYEQYF	TGCGCCAGCAGGGCCGGACAGGGTTCATCCTACGAGCAGTACTTC
-	TRBV7-2	-	TRBJ1-3	CASSGVHNSGNTIYF	TGTGCCAGCAGCGGAGTCCATAACTCTGGAAACACCATATATTTT
TRBD1	TRBV28	-	TRBJ1-4	CASLEPGGEKLFF	TGTGCCAGCCTCGAGCCAGGGGGAGAAAAACTGTTTTTT
TRBD1	TRBV30	-	TRBJ1-4	CAWSANLPGQPNEKLFF	TGTGCCTGGAGCGCAAACTTACCGGGACAGCCAAATGAAAAACTGTTTTTT
-	TRBV10-1	-	TRBJ1-5	CASSENSNQPQHF	TGCGCCAGCAGTGAGAATAGCAATCAGCCCCAGCATTTT
-	TRBV7-2	-	TRBJ1-5	CASSLWGDDNQPQHF	TGTGCCAGCAGCTTATGGGGCGACGACAATCAGCCCCAGCATTTT
TRBD2	TRBV28	-	TRBJ2-7	CASRPGLAGLYEQYF	TGTGCCAGCAGGCCGGGACTAGCGGGCCTTTACGAGCAGTACTTC
-	TRBV4-1	-	TRBJ2-2	CASSQESPGELFF	TGCGCCAGCAGCCAAGAAAGCCCCGGGGAGCTGTTTTTT
-	TRBV2	-	TRBJ1-3	CASSEAVGLSGNTIYF	TGTGCCAGCAGTGAAGCCGTCGGCCTCTCTGGAAACACCATATATTTT
-	TRBV6-5	-	TRBJ2-7	CASSRGQYYEQYF	TGTGCCAGCAGCCGGGGGCAGTACTACGAGCAGTACTTC
TRBD1	TRBV19	-	TRBJ1-1	CASSAQGGVPEAFF	TGTGCCAGTAGCGCCCAGGGGGGGGTCCCTGAAGCTTTCTTT
TRBD2	TRBV7-2	once	TRBJ2-1	CASSVGLAGFEQFF	TGTGCCAGCAGCGTCGGACTAGCGGGATTTGAGCAGTTCTTC
TRBD2	TRBV14	-	TRBJ2-7	CASSQVGGRADEQYF	TGTGCCAGCAGCCAGGTAGGCGGGAGGGCCGACGAGCAGTACTTC
-	TRBV2	once	TRBJ2-3	CASSDSGYSGSTVGTQYF	TGTGCCAGCAGTGATTCCGGGTACAGTGGGTCAACAGTGGGTACGCAGTATTTT
-	TRBV5-1	-	TRBJ1-4	CASSSNTGEKLFF	TGCGCCAGCAGCTCCAACACTGGGGAAAAACTGTTTTTT
TRBD2	TRBV7-8	-	TRBJ2-3	CASSRLAGVSTDTQYF	TGTGCCAGCAGCAGGTTAGCGGGAGTTAGCACAGATACGCAGTATTTT
-	TRBV7-2	few	TRBJ1-1	CASSPQGLGTEAFF	TGTGCCAGCAGCCCCCAGGGGCTGGGCACTGAAGCTTTCTTT
-	TRBV15	few	TRBJ1-1	CATSREGAPRNTEAFF	TGTGCCACCAGCAGAGAAGGGGCCCCACGGAACACTGAAGCTTTCTTT
-	TRBV30	-	TRBJ2-4	CAWSVGSGKNIQYF	TGTGCCTGGAGTGTAGGGTCAGGCAAAAACATTCAGTACTTC
-	TRBV6-1	-	TRBJ2-1	CASRSPGSSYNEQFF	TGTGCCAGCAGATCCCCGGGAAGCTCCTACAATGAGCAGTTCTTC
TRBD1	TRBV7-9	once	TRBJ2-1	CASSLAYQQGAAHNEQFF	TGTGCCAGCAGCTTAGCGTATCAACAGGGGGCGGCCCACAATGAGCAGTTCTTC
TRBD1	TRBV18	-	TRBJ1-3	CASSPPPDRAGNTIYF	TGTGCCAGCTCACCACCCCCCGACAGGGCGGGAAACACCATATATTTT
-	TRBV2	-	TRBJ1-1	CASSVRNTEAFF	TGTGCCAGCAGTGTACGGAACACTGAAGCTTTCTTT
-	TRBV4-1	-	TRBJ1-1	CASSPVDRRTYTEAFF	TGCGCCAGCAGCCCCGTAGACAGACGGACCTACACTGAAGCTTTCTTT
-	TRBV18	-	TRBJ2-7	CASSLLVGEYEQYF	TGTGCCAGCTCACTCCTAGTCGGCGAGTACGAGCAGTACTTC
-	TRBV4-2	-	TRBJ2-1	CASSQEGATRYNEQFF	TGTGCCAGCAGCCAAGAGGGAGCAACTCGCTACAATGAGCAGTTCTTC
-	TRBV7-2	-	TRBJ2-5	CASSLTFRGEETQYF	TGTGCCAGCAGCCTGACGTTCAGGGGCGAAGAGACCCAGTACTTC
TRBD1	TRBV27	-	TRBJ1-2	CASRSDSGQGRGSHYGYTF	TGTGCCAGCAGATCTGACTCGGGACAGGGAAGGGGGAGTCACTATGGCTACACCTTC
-	TRBV28	-	TRBJ2-5	CASSFYKTGNQETQYF	TGTGCCAGCAGTTTTTACAAAACAGGGAACCAAGAGACCCAGTACTTC
-	TRBV4-3	-	TRBJ1-4	CASSQDGGAMGEKLFF	TGCGCCAGCAGCCAAGACGGAGGGGCAATGGGTGAAAAACTGTTTTTT
-	TRBV6-1	-	TRBJ1-5	CASSDGYSNQPQHF	TGTGCCAGCAGTGACGGTTATAGCAATCAGCCCCAGCATTTT
TRBD2	TRBV19	-	TRBJ2-1	CASSPTSVRENEQFF	TGTGCCAGTAGCCCGACTAGCGTTCGAGAAAATGAGCAGTTCTTC
TRBD2	TRBV2	-	TRBJ2-1	CARGTSGSTYNEQFF	TGTGCCAGGGGGACTAGCGGGAGCACCTACAATGAGCAGTTCTTC
-	TRBV5-6	-	TRBJ2-2	CASSPERTSTGELFF	TGTGCCAGCAGCCCCGAAAGGACTTCAACCGGGGAGCTGTTTTTT